This T cell receptor beta chain appears in the sequencing data of a study of CD8+ T cells in alopecia areata. RNA extraction was followed by reverse transcription into cDNA, which acted as the sequencing template. Sequenced by immunoSEQ multiplex PCR; TCRdb stores in-frame clones only, minus some. This repertoire shows about 200,000 clones, more than 50% found once; its top ten account for over 0.9%. Treatment: oral pan-JAK inhibitor, 5-10 mg twice daily. This specimen was CD4+ T cells sorted from blood, taken at week 24, from a patient treated with tofacitinib. The receptor was isolated from a human donor with alopecia areata.

The CDR3 coding sequence is TGCAGCGTTGAACCCGGGGGGTCCTACAATGAGCAGTTCTTC. Amino acids: CSVEPGGSYNEQFF. The V and J genes are TRBV29-1 and TRBJ2-1, with 7 positions matching TRBD2. V trimming: 2 bases; J trimming: 1 base; junction bases outside the gene matches: 2. Germline-derived CDR1 and CDR2 are SQVTM and ANQGSEA. The CDR3 has 14 residues.